This T cell receptor beta chain was observed in a study of T cell repertoires in cytomegalovirus infection. On the study more broadly: HLA-B-restricted CMV epitopes that are well studied were used alongside recently identified HLA-C-restricted ones. Indications of both CMV infection and matching HLA type were provided by public TCR beta signatures.

This clonotype was counted a few times. What it binds is not known. General study results and limits: The ex vivo response showed dominance by HLA-C-restricted CMV-specific TCR beta clonotypes. Cumulative public TCR beta family frequency identified CMV carriers with the relevant HLA.

TCRdb reprocessed the reads with MiXCR, giving one entry per CDR3 protein. The sample contains roughly 110,000 distinct CDR3 sequences, under 35% of which appear only once. The TCR sequence derives from a human donor in good health (CMV status not recorded). Some clones in this sample may be carry-over from other donors' samples. This specimen was CD8+ T cells from cultured PBMCs, taken from culture after CMV antigen stimulation.

The CDR3 loop is CASLRQGYTEAFF. The DNA of the CDR3 is TGTGCCAGCCTGAGACAGGGTTACACTGAAGCTTTCTTT. The chain recombines TRBV28 with TRBJ1-1; 7 bases are a match to TRBD1. The CDR3 totals 13 residues. The V gene's germline CDR1 is MDHEN and CDR2 SYDVKM. V was pared by 8 bases and J by 3 bases, with 6 bases of the junction left unmatched.